A single sample gave rise to the 23 T cell receptor beta chains below, sequenced in a study of shared clonotypes between healthy human individuals. The repertoire was sequenced with immunoSEQ multiplex PCR; TCRdb's copy has only in-frame clones and lacks some. The data show 950,000 to 1,300,000 clones, around 76% seen once. The sequenced material came from memory CD4+ T cells sorted from blood. Regarding subset: CD45RA-negative fraction. The receptors derive from a young man in good health.

As regards this clone: Germline is not matched at one junction end, which may reflect a read error. This chain uses TRBV4-1 with TRBJ2-5; the D gene could be TRBD1 or TRBD2 (5 bases each). The CDR3 has 16 residues. Germline V gives CDR1 MGHRA, CDR2 YSYEKL. As DNA, the CDR3 is TGCGCCAGCAGCCAATTTACCGGGACCGGTCAAGAGGCCCAGTACTTC. Translation gives CASSQFTGTGQEAQYF.

The chain couples TRBV6-5 to TRBJ1-5, with 7 bases aligning to TRBD1. V gave up 6 bases and J gave up 0 bases; unmatched junction bases: 5. The CDR3 extends over 15 amino acids. The V gene's germline CDR1 is MNHEY and CDR2 SVGAGI. The CDR3 protein is CASSVGQLSNQPQHF. The CDR3, as DNA: TGTGCCAGCAGCGTGGGACAGCTTAGCAATCAGCCCCAGCATTTT.

J is TRBJ2-3 and V is TRBV5-1, with D possibly matching TRBD1 (6 bases). Germline lookup yields CDR1 SGHRS and CDR2 YFSETQ. The CDR3 is 14 residues long. V gave up 8 bases and J gave up 0 bases, with 13 bases separating them. The CDR3 protein is CASSMGASTDTQYF. CDR3 sequence (DNA): TGCGCCAGTTCCATGGGGGCTAGCACAGATACGCAGTATTTT.

V and J are TRBV6-6 and TRBJ2-1; D might be TRBD1 (5 bases). The length of the CDR3 is 16 residues. Germline V gene lookup returns CDR1 MNHNY and CDR2 SVGAGI (reference sequence). Trimming took 0 bases from V and 3 from J, leaving 12 bases between them. The CDR3 region is CASSYSETVGYNEQFF. CDR3 nucleotides: TGTGCCAGCAGTTACTCCGAGACAGTAGGCTACAATGAGCAGTTCTTC.

On this clone: This may be a read error: a much more frequent sequence differs by one nucleotide. This chain's CDR3 is CASSPGQGYTEAFF. CDR3 nucleotides: TGTGCCAGCAGCCCCGGACAGGGCTACACTGAAGCTTTCTTT. The chain recombines TRBV6-6 with TRBJ1-1, with 8 bases aligning to TRBD1. This CDR3 spans 14 amino acids. Trimming took 6 bases from V and 3 from J; bases not matched to a gene: 6. The germline V gene has CDR1 MNHNY and CDR2 SVGAGI (reference sequence).

This chain uses TRBV7-2 with TRBJ2-3, with no clear D. CDR1 is SGHTA and CDR2 is FQGNSA in the germline V gene. Trimming left V 5 bases short and J 3 bases short, with 21 bases between. The CDR3 loop spans 17 amino acids. For the CDR3, the DNA is TGTGCCAGCAGCCTGAACGCTTGGGCGTCCAGGACAGATACGCAGTATTTT. Translated, it gives CASSLNAWASRTDTQYF.

This chain joins TRBV5-6 and TRBJ2-5; 13 bases agree with TRBD2. CDR1 is SGHDT and CDR2 is YYEEEE in the germline V gene. V was clipped by 4 bases and J by 5 bases; unmatched bases: 14. This CDR3 is 18 amino acids long. In DNA form, the CDR3 reads TGTGCCAGCAGCCGACTAGCGGGGGGCCCCATTTTATGGGAGACCCAGTACTTC. It codes for CASSRLAGGPILWETQYF.

The CDR3 reads CAWSVRTVVLNNEQFF. CDR3 in DNA: TGTGCCTGGAGTGTACGGACTGTCGTGCTGAACAATGAGCAGTTCTTC. The chain employs TRBV30 and TRBJ2-1; D may be TRBD2 (5 bases). V dropped 0 bases and J dropped 5 bases, with 17 bases sitting between them. The CDR3 sequence is 16 residues long. CDR1 is GTSNPN and CDR2 is SVGIG in the germline V gene (reference sequence).

The chain recombines TRBV7-3 with TRBJ2-1, with TRBD2 identical over 15 bases. Germline V gene sequence: CDR1 SGHTA, CDR2 FQGTGA. CDR3 length equals 16 residues. Unmatched junction bases numbered 8, after V lost 5 bases and J lost 9 bases. CDR3 nucleotide sequence: TGTGCCAGCAGCCTTGACGGACTAGCGGGGGGGCGTGAGCAGTTCTTC. Translating it yields CASSLDGLAGGREQFF.

This clone showed up many times. The J gene is TRBJ1-2, the V gene TRBV10-3, with D unclear. Deletions cut 0 bases from V and 0 bases from J, with 8 bases between. CDR1 and CDR2 from the germline V gene are ENHRY and SYGVKD. The length of the CDR3 is 15 residues. The CDR3 DNA sequence: TGTGCCATCAGTGAGTCCGGCGGAGCTAACTATGGCTACACCTTC. Amino acid sequence: CAISESGGANYGYTF.

This clone was picked up one time. The chain joins TRBV11-2 to TRBJ2-3, with D perhaps matching TRBD1 (5 bases). The CDR3 has 14 residues. The ends were cut back, 2 bases at V and 4 bases at J, with 10 bases in the middle. Germline V gene data show CDR1 as SGHAT and CDR2 as FQNNGV. The CDR3 bases are TGTGCCAGCAGCTTAAGGGGCGGTCCAGATACGCAGTATTTT. Encoded protein: CASSLRGGPDTQYF. Full variable domain (remainder filled in from reference TRBV11-2 and TRBJ2-3): EAGVAQSPRYKIIEKRQSVAFWCNPISGHATLYWYQQILGQGPKLLIQFQNNGVVDDSQLPKDRFSAERLKGVDSTLKIQPAKLEDSAVYLCASSLRGGPDTQYFGPGTRLTVL.

The chain links TRBV7-9 to TRBJ2-1, with 7 bases fitting TRBD1. J lost 3 bases, V lost 2 bases, and 4 bases had no gene match. CDR3 size: 15 residues. Per germline, CDR1 SEHNR and CDR2 FQNEAQ (reference sequence). The CDR3 loop reads CASSLTRGRYNEQFF. In DNA, the CDR3 is TGTGCCAGCAGCTTAACGAGGGGGCGCTACAATGAGCAGTTCTTC.

V usage is TRBV5-1 and J usage is TRBJ2-1; 7 nucleotides line up with TRBD1. V lost 5 bases, J lost 5 bases, and 7 bases stayed unmatched. Germline V gene data show CDR1 as SGHRS and CDR2 as YFSETQ. This CDR3 spans 14 amino acids. CDR3 sequence reads: CASSRGGLDNEQFF. The DNA of the CDR3 is TGCGCCAGCAGTAGAGGGGGCTTAGACAATGAGCAGTTCTTC.

The chain has TRBV6-1 and TRBJ2-2, with D possibly TRBD1 on 5 matching bases. There are 15 residues in the CDR3. CDR1 and CDR2 from the germline V gene are MNHNS and SASEGT. The V end lost 2 bases, the J end lost 3 bases, and 10 bases lay between the germline ends. Here the CDR3 DNA reads TGTGCCAGCAGTGAATACCAGGGATACACCGGGGAGCTGTTTTTT. It yields the protein CASSEYQGYTGELFF.

The CDR3 DNA reads as TGTGCCAGCAGTGTGCTACTGGGCACTGAAGCTTTCTTT. This sequence encodes CASSVLLGTEAFF. V and J are TRBV6-1 and TRBJ1-1, with D unclear. Germline CDR1 and CDR2: MNHNS and SASEGT. This CDR3 is built from 13 residues. Trimming pared 4 bases from V and 4 bases from J, leaving 10 bases between.

CDR3 amino acids: CASSPQRHANEKLFF. CDR3 DNA sequence: TGTGCCAGCAGCCCACAACGTCACGCTAATGAAAAACTGTTTTTT. The rearrangement joins TRBV2 to TRBJ1-4, with D hard to call. The CDR3 runs to 15 residues. Trimming removed 6 bases at V and 3 bases at J, with 14 bases between. Germline CDR1 and CDR2: SNHLY and FYNNEI.

This clone was observed a handful of times. The J gene is TRBJ1-5, the V gene TRBV4-1; D not resolved. Trimming took off 3 bases at V and 9 bases at J, with 9 bases between the two ends. Germline CDR1 is MGHRA and CDR2 is YSYEKL. The CDR3 length is 12 residues. The CDR3 nucleotides are TGCGCCAGCAGCCAGCCAAGCGGGCCCCAGCATTTT. Translated, it gives CASSQPSGPQHF.

The gene calls are TRBV5-4 and TRBJ1-2; D is unresolved. The germline CDR1 and CDR2 sequences are SGHNT and YYREEE (reference sequence). This CDR3 spans 13 amino acids. Trimming took off 4 bases at V and 5 bases at J, with 12 bases between the two ends. CDR3 DNA: TGTGCCAGCAGCGAGGATGAAGGGTATGGCTACACCTTC. It encodes CASSEDEGYGYTF.

The CDR3 DNA sequence: TGTGCCAGCAGCGTAGGGGGACTAGGGTACGAGCAGTACTTC. Translated, it gives CASSVGGLGYEQYF. This chain joins TRBV9 and TRBJ2-7, with 8 bases fitting TRBD2. The CDR3 consists of 14 residues. Germline V gene sequence: CDR1 SGDLS, CDR2 YYNGEE. V shed 0 bases and J 4 bases; nucleotides not matched to a gene: 3.

The CDR3 nucleotides read TGTGCCAGCAGCCAGCAGGGGGCTTCCTATGGCTACACCTTC. Amino acid sequence: CASSQQGASYGYTF. The chain recombines TRBV7-8 with TRBJ1-2; TRBD1 agrees at 8 bases. The J segment lost 4 bases and the V segment lost 5 bases, leaving 6 bases of the junction unmatched. Per germline, CDR1 SGHVS and CDR2 FQNEAQ. The CDR3 runs 14 residues.

The table lists this clone with a count of one. The rearrangement links TRBV7-8 to TRBJ2-3, with no clear D. Trimming shortened V by 5 bases and J by 6 bases, and 6 bases separated the two germline ends. CDR1 SGHVS and CDR2 FQNEAQ come from the germline V gene. The CDR3 runs to 11 residues. In nucleotides, the CDR3 is TGTGCCAGCAGCCCCTTGGATACGCAGTATTTT. It codes for CASSPLDTQYF.

Turning to this clone: Compared with germline, one end of the junction differs, possibly owing to a read error. J is TRBJ2-7 and V is TRBV7-7; 7 bases agree with TRBD1. The germline gives CDR1 SSHAT, CDR2 FNYEAQ (reference sequence). The length of the CDR3 is 18 residues. CDR3 in amino acids: CASSLARGGSRTYDEQYF. CDR3 nucleotides: TGTGCTAGCAGCTTAGCACGAGGGGGCTCTAGGACCTATGACGAGCAGTACTTC.

This clone showed up just once. The chain is built from TRBV27 and TRBJ2-5, with D perhaps TRBD1 or TRBD2 (6 bases each). This CDR3 is 15 amino acids long. V was cut by 3 bases and J by 7 bases, with 18 bases left in between. Germline V gene lookup returns CDR1 MNHEY and CDR2 SMNVEV (reference sequence). CDR3 DNA: TGTGCCAGCAGTTTCGGCGGTGGTGGAGGGGGGACCCAGTACTTC. It translates to CASSFGGGGGGTQYF.